This T cell receptor beta chain was sequenced in a study of T cell responses to AZD1222 COVID-19 vaccine. The protocol was immunoSEQ multiplex PCR, while the TCRdb copy is restricted to in-frame clones and leaves out a portion. The sample lists 140,000 to 150,000 clones, over 85% occurring once. Germline CDR1 reads SQVTM; CDR2 reads ANQGSEA. After removal of 0 bases from V and 1 base from J, the junction contained 9 bases not matched to a gene. There are 19 residues in the CDR3. This clone was recorded only once. The antigen is not known. Whole-study results and caveats: Most donors were white British and more were female, and clonal diversity was possibly underestimated. Baseline testing showed seropositivity in only six AZD1222 recipients. Samples come after the peak T cell response, not at day 14.

This chain uses TRBV29-1 with TRBJ2-1; 13 bases fit TRBD2. The source is an adult in good health. The sequences come from peripheral blood, collected on day 0 of AZD1222 vaccination. CDR3 DNA: TGCAGCGTTGAAGACCCAGGACTAGCGGGAGTAAGGTCCTACAATGAGCAGTTCTTC. Its protein product is CSVEDPGLAGVRSYNEQFF.